The 13 T cell receptor beta chains in this list originate from one sample, sequenced in a study of blood T cell repertoires in COVID-19. Sequencing used immunoSEQ multiplex PCR; TCRdb keeps in-frame clones, though not all of them. Here the sample spans approximately 350,000 clones, roughly 90% being singletons. Specimen: peripheral blood. Receptors originate from a woman aged 25 to 39 with COVID-19, enrolled during active disease.

In the case of this clone: This specimen includes other DNA sequences encoding the same CDR3. The CDR3 sequence: CASSQEGGNEQFF. Written as DNA, the CDR3 is TGCGCCAGCAGCCAAGAAGGGGGTAATGAGCAGTTCTTC. The rearrangement links TRBV4-3 to TRBJ2-1; tentative D call: TRBD1 (6 bases). V lost 0 bases and J lost 7, with 7 bases in between. This CDR3 has 13 residues. The germline CDR1 and CDR2 sequences are LGHNA and YSLEER.

V is TRBV23-1 and J is TRBJ2-7; 15 bases fit TRBD2. TRBV23-1 is flagged as an ORF with uncertain function. Trimming cost V 1 base and J 5 bases; bases outside gene matches: 18. CDR3 length: 21 residues. The CDR3 bases are TGCGCCAGCAGTCAATGGTCGGGAAGAAGGACTAGCGGGGGGGGTGAGGACGAGCAGTACTTC. Its protein is CASSQWSGRRTSGGGEDEQYF.

This chain uses TRBV4-1 with TRBJ1-4; 7 bases line up with TRBD1. The J segment lost 8 bases and the V segment lost 6 bases, leaving 15 bases of the junction unmatched. The germline V gene encodes CDR1 MGHRA and CDR2 YSYEKL. The CDR3 is made up of 16 amino acids. CDR3 DNA: TGCGCCAGCAGGCGACAGGGCCGGGGTAGGATGGAAAAACTGTTTTTT. Translating it yields CASRRQGRGRMEKLFF.

CDR3 DNA sequence: TGCAGCGTTGCCCCGACAGGGTCGAACACTGAAGCTTTCTTT. This encodes CSVAPTGSNTEAFF. The chain joins TRBV29-1 to TRBJ1-1, with TRBD1 identical over 7 bases. This CDR3 is built from 14 residues. Germline V gene lookup returns CDR1 SQVTM and CDR2 ANQGSEA. The J segment lost 1 base and the V segment lost 4 bases, leaving 6 bases of the junction unmatched.

The chain is built from TRBV19 and TRBJ2-2, with D unclear. Germline lookup yields CDR1 LNHDA and CDR2 SQIVND (reference sequence). CDR3 length equals 15 residues. Trimming took 5 bases from V and 4 from J, leaving 14 bases between them. The DNA of the CDR3 is TGTGCCAGTAGTCTGGCGACAAAAGGCACCGGGGAGCTGTTTTTT. As protein: CASSLATKGTGELFF.

This clone showed up just a few times. This chain connects TRBV28 to TRBJ2-7; D call uncertain. This CDR3 is built from 13 residues. V was pared by 2 bases and J by 4 bases, with 9 bases between. CDR1 is MDHEN, CDR2 SYDVKM, per germline. Written as DNA, the CDR3 is TGTGCCAGCAGTTTAAGCGTTTATTACGAGCAGTACTTC. It specifies CASSLSVYYEQYF.

The V and J genes are TRBV7-2 and TRBJ2-5, with D possibly matching TRBD2 (5 bases). Germline assignment: CDR1 SGHTA and CDR2 FQGNSA. The germline V and J ends were trimmed by 11 bases and 3 bases, with 19 bases remaining between them. This CDR3 region has 14 residues. The DNA of the CDR3 is TGTGCCTCCACGCAGAGGGCCATGGAAGAGACCCAGTACTTC. It translates to CASTQRAMEETQYF.

With respect to this clone: One end of the junction does not line up with germline, which may come from a read error. The chain carries TRBV7-2 and TRBJ2-5, with 9 bases matching TRBD1. CDR3 size: 16 residues. Germline V lookup: CDR1 SGHTA, CDR2 FQGNSA. CDR3 bases: TGTGCCAGCAGCGTAGCCGGGACAGGGATGGGAGAGACCCAGTACTTC. It specifies CASSVAGTGMGETQYF. The full variable domain, completed using reference TRBV7-2 and TRBJ2-5, is GAGVSQSPSNKVTEKGKDVELRCDPISGHTALYWYRQSLGQGLEFLIYFQGNSAPDKSGLPSDRFSAERTGGSVSTLTIQRTQQEDSAVYLCASSVAGTGMGETQYFGPGTRLLVL.

The chain couples TRBV2 to TRBJ2-3; D call uncertain. Looked up from germline, CDR1 is SNHLY and CDR2 is FYNNEI. This CDR3 is built from 16 residues. Between the trimmed V and J ends, which lost 4 bases and 8 bases, there was a span of 22 bases. The CDR3 bases are TGTGCCAGCAGTGTTCGCCTCCTTTTACCCTTGGCTACGCAGTATTTT. Translation: CASSVRLLLPLATQYF.

The chain carries TRBV6-2 or TRBV6-3 and TRBJ1-1; 7 nucleotides match TRBD1. The ends lost 5 bases at V and 1 base at J; junction bases unmatched: 7. The CDR3 contains 15 residues. The V gene's germline CDR1 is MNHEY and CDR2 SVGEGT. CDR3 sequence reads: CASSPAGGGNTEAFF. In DNA, the CDR3 is TGTGCCAGCAGTCCCGCAGGGGGTGGGAACACTGAAGCTTTCTTT.

This sequence joins TRBV12-2 and TRBJ2-1; TRBD1 reflects the table's D call only, with no check against the DNA. TRBV12-2 has pseudogene status. This CDR3 spans 14 amino acids. For the CDR3, the DNA is TGTGCAAGTCGCTACCAGGGCGGCAGGGGTCGTGCGTTCTTC. Residues: CASRYQGGRGRAFF.

This chain uses TRBV12-5 with TRBJ2-1, with unresolved D. The CDR3 spans 12 residues. Trimming pared 1 base from V and 9 bases from J, leaving 7 bases between. Germline CDR1 is LGHNT and CDR2 is FRNRAP. In DNA, the CDR3 is TGTGCTAGTGGTTTGGGAGGTGGTGAGCAGTTCTTC. It codes for CASGLGGGEQFF.

The chain combines TRBV19 with TRBJ1-4; no definite D call. The V and J ends lost 1 base and 11 bases respectively, with 14 bases between them. From germline, CDR1 is LNHDA and CDR2 SQIVND (reference sequence). This CDR3 comprises 14 residues. The CDR3 bases are TGTGCCAGTAGTATAGTCCCCGACACGGATAAACTGTTTTTT. The encoded protein is CASSIVPDTDKLFF.